The rows below give T cell receptor beta chains drawn from one sample of a study of blood T cell repertoires in COVID-19. Clones were read by immunoSEQ multiplex PCR, and TCRdb kept only the in-frame ones, dropping some. The table records about 130,000 clones, about four fifths of them present only once. Material for sequencing was peripheral blood. These receptors originate from a man between 60 and 75 years old with acute or convalescent COVID-19. The CDR3 runs from the conserved cysteine through the conserved F or W. The order of the fields is CDR3 DNA, CDR3 protein, clone size, D gene, CDR3 length, J gene, V gene. The D gene is left open where the match is weak. Clone size, where shown, is once, few, many, or a class for clones that have expanded.

TGTGCCAGCAGCGTAGGGGGCCTCAAGGGCACTGAAGCTTTCTTT | CASSVGGLKGTEAFF | NA | NA | 15 | TRBJ1-1 | TRBV9
TGTGCCAGCAGTGAACATACTTATGGCTACACCTTC | CASSEHTYGYTF | NA | NA | 12 | TRBJ1-2 | TRBV6-1
TGCGCCAGCAACCACGGACAGGTTCTTACTAACTATGGCTACACCTTC | CASNHGQVLTNYGYTF | NA | TRBD1 | 16 | TRBJ1-2 | TRBV5-1
TGTGCCAGTAGTCCGAGGACACAGACAGGGGCCACTGAAGCTTTCTTT | CASSPRTQTGATEAFF | NA | TRBD1 | 16 | TRBJ1-1 | TRBV19
TGTGCCAGCAGCTTAATAGCGGGAGGTTGGAATACGCAGTATTTT | CASSLIAGGWNTQYF | NA | TRBD2 | 15 | TRBJ2-3 | TRBV11-2
TGTGCCACCACCACGGGTGGGCTAGCGGGAACCAGGGAGACCCAGTACTTC | CATTTGGLAGTRETQYF | NA | TRBD2 | 17 | TRBJ2-5 | TRBV15
TGTGCCAGCAGCTTACCACTAGCGGGCTTCTACAATGAGCAGTTCTTC | CASSLPLAGFYNEQFF | NA | TRBD2 | 16 | TRBJ2-1 | TRBV11-2
TGTGCCAGCAGCACGACTAGCGGGAGAGATTCCTACAATGAGCAGTTCTTC | CASSTTSGRDSYNEQFF | NA | TRBD2 | 17 | TRBJ2-1 | TRBV7-9
TGTGCCAGCAGCCAAGCGGGAGGGCCGATCGAGACCCAGTACTTC | CASSQAGGPIETQYF | NA | TRBD2 | 15 | TRBJ2-5 | TRBV3-1/TRBV3-2
TGCGCCAGCAGTGCCCTTAACAATGAGCAGTTCTTC | CASSALNNEQFF | NA | NA | 12 | TRBJ2-1 | TRBV10-1
TGTGCCAGCAGCTCCGGGACGGGAGGGGGCAACAATCAGCCCCAGCATTTT | CASSSGTGGGNNQPQHF | NA | TRBD1 | 17 | TRBJ1-5 | TRBV7-9
TGTGCCAGCAGCGGGGACAGCTCCGGTAGCACCATATATTTT | CASSGDSSGSTIYF | NA | TRBD1 | 14 | TRBJ1-3 | TRBV9
TGTGCCAGCTCTTCGTTAGGGGACACTACCTACGAGCAGTACTTC | CASSSLGDTTYEQYF | NA | NA | 15 | TRBJ2-7 | TRBV3-1/TRBV3-2
TGTGCCAGCAGTTACGGGCCCTCTTACGAGCAGTACTTC | CASSYGPSYEQYF | NA | NA | 13 | TRBJ2-7 | TRBV6-5
TGTGCCAGCAGCTTAGGACCAGGGTCACCCCTCCACTTT | CASSLGPGSPLHF | NA | NA | 13 | TRBJ1-6 | TRBV7-2
TGCAGCGTTGAGGTGGACACGCTCCAAGAGACCCAGTACTTC | CSVEVDTLQETQYF | NA | NA | 14 | TRBJ2-5 | TRBV29-1
TGTGCCATCAGTGAGCCTAGGGGGGGGGTGAGCTATGGCTACACCTTC | CAISEPRGGVSYGYTF | NA | NA | 16 | TRBJ1-2 | TRBV10-3
TGTGCCAGCAGCTCTCACACAGGGAAGGGAAACACCATATATTTT | CASSSHTGKGNTIYF | NA | NA | 15 | TRBJ1-3 | TRBV21-1
TGTGCCAGCAGTTTCATCGACTCGGGGGGCACTGAAGCTTTCTTT | CASSFIDSGGTEAFF | once | NA | 15 | TRBJ1-1 | TRBV27
TGTGCCAGCACCCCGGAACTAGCAGTAAATGAGCAGTTCTTC | CASTPELAVNEQFF | NA | NA | 14 | TRBJ2-1 | TRBV2
TGTGCCACCAGCAAACCGGGACTAGCGGAGGGCGGCGAGCAGTACTTC | CATSKPGLAEGGEQYF | few | TRBD2 | 16 | TRBJ2-7 | TRBV15
TGTGCCAGCAGCTTGGATATGGGACAGGGGTTCGCAGATACGCAGTATTTT | CASSLDMGQGFADTQYF | few | TRBD1 | 17 | TRBJ2-3 | TRBV5-8
TGCGCCAGCAGCTTCTCGGCAGGGAACACTGAAGCTTTCTTT | CASSFSAGNTEAFF | NA | NA | 14 | TRBJ1-1 | TRBV5-1
TGTGCCAGCAGCTTTCGGACAGGGACCCATGAAAAACTGTTTTTT | CASSFRTGTHEKLFF | once | TRBD1 | 15 | TRBJ1-4 | TRBV5-4
TGCGCCAGCAGCTTACAAGGGGGTCTGACTGAAGCTTTCTTT | CASSLQGGLTEAFF | NA | NA | 14 | TRBJ1-1 | TRBV5-1
TGTGCCAGCGGTTCCCAGGGGACCTACGAGCAGTACTTC | CASGSQGTYEQYF | NA | NA | 13 | TRBJ2-7 | TRBV2
TGCGCCAGCAGCGACGGGACTAGCGGGATAAATGAGCAGTTCTTC | CASSDGTSGINEQFF | few | TRBD2 | 15 | TRBJ2-1 | TRBV5-1
TGTGCCAGCAGCCCTCGGGGAGGGTGGGAGACCCAGTACTTC | CASSPRGGWETQYF | NA | TRBD2 | 14 | TRBJ2-5 | TRBV7-2